The clone carrying this T cell receptor (beta chain) was found a few times. Its antigen is currently unknown. CDR1 is MNHEY and CDR2 is SMNVEV in the germline V gene (reference sequence). Trimming stripped 9 bases from V and 5 bases from J, with 5 bases between. The CDR3 totals 9 residues. The data were obtained in a study of OX40 agonist ivuxolimab in advanced cancers. Study background: Ivuxolimab, an antibody that agonizes OX40 (CD134), was administered to the patients.

General study points: Among the least clonally expanded were partial responders at 0.1-3.0 mg/kg. The expanded peripheral T cells' antigen specificity was not determined.

Only in-frame clones appear in the TCRdb table, and some are missing; sequencing was by immunoSEQ multiplex PCR. The sample holds roughly 75,000 clones, around nine tenths seen once. The chain joins TRBV27 to TRBJ2-7; D not certain. Specimen: CD4+ or CD8+ T cells sorted from blood, collected in a trial of the OX40 agonist ivuxolimab. This clonotype originated in an adult with an advanced solid tumor such as melanoma, head and neck, liver or kidney cancer. DNA for the CDR3: TGTGCCAGGTACCACGAGCAGTACTTC. Protein: CARYHEQYF.